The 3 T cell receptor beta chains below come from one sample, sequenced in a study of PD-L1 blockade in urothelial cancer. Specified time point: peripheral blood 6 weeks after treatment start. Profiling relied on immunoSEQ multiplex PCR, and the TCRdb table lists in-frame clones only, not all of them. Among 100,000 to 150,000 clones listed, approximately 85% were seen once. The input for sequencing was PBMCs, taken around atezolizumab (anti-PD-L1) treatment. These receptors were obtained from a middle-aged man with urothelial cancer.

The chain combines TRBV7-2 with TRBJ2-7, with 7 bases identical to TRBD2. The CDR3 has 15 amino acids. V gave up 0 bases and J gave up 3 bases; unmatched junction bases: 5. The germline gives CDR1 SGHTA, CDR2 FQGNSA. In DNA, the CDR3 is TGTGCCAGCAGCTTAGCGGGGGAGGGGATCTACGAGCAGTACTTC. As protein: CASSLAGEGIYEQYF.

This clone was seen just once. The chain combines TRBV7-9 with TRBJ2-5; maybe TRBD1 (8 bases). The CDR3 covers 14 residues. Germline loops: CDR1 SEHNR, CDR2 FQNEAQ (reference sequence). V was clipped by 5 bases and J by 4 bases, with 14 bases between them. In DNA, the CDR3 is TGTGCCAGCAGCGTGGGGGGGACAGGAGAGACCCAGTACTTC. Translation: CASSVGGTGETQYF.

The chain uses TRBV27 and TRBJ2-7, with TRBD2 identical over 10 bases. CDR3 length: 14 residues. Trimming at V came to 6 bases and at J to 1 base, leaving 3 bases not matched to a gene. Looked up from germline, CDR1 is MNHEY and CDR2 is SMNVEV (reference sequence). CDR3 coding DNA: TGTGCCAGCAGCTTTAGCGGGAGGTCCTACGAGCAGTACTTC. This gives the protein CASSFSGRSYEQYF.